The clone carrying this T cell receptor (beta chain) was seen only once. The antigen remains undetermined. The sort gate was single viable CD3+CD4+CD8-CD45RO+ cells for memory CD4+ T cells. After thawing, CD4+ T cells were positively selected. The sample belongs to a study of memory CD4+ T cells and cytomegalovirus serostatus. Study as a whole: This sample comes from healthy Belgian adults, eight or nine CMV seropositive, approximately 25 seronegative.

Regarding the study as a whole: Suggested: most of the CMV-linked TCR signature lies in CD4+ memory cells.

CDR3 length: 16 amino acids. V lost 0 bases to trimming and J lost 0 bases; unmatched junction nucleotides: 6. Germline-derived CDR1 and CDR2 are SGHRS and YFSETQ. The assay was immunoSEQ multiplex PCR, and TCRdb's table has in-frame clones only and misses some. The sample lists 40,000 to 50,000 clones, 70% to 75% seen once, with roughly 1.2% in the top ten. The TCR was taken from an adult in good health and CMV-seropositive. Sequenced sample: memory CD4+ T cells from blood. This sequence joins TRBV5-1 and TRBJ2-7; 7 bases match TRBD1. The CDR3 region has the DNA TGCGCCAGCAGCTTGGGACATCGGGACAGCTCCTACGAGCAGTACTTC. It specifies CASSLGHRDSSYEQYF.